These 30 T cell receptor beta chains were all obtained from the same sample, sequenced in a study of blood T cells in healthy people across ages. Next came a second PCR, run for roughly 6 to 11 cycles, which used a sample-barcoded 5' primer along with a J-beta primer mix. From the 5' RACE reads, TCRdb called clonotypes with MiXCR, one entry per CDR3 protein. The table shows roughly 1,000,000 distinct CDR3 sequences, with about 23% occurring only once. These data are also associated with another study on T cells of mothers and their children.

Source material: blood. The origin of the receptors is a girl aged 2-10 years in good health.

A few counts support this clonotype. This rearrangement joins TRBV20-1 to TRBJ2-4, with 9 nucleotides matching TRBD2. The CDR3 is 15 residues long. V lost 5 bases to trimming and J lost 4 bases; unmatched junction nucleotides: 9. Germline assignment: CDR1 DFQATT and CDR2 SNEGSKA (reference sequence). The CDR3 DNA reads as TGCAGTGCTCTACCCCCTAGCGGGACTAAAAACATTCAGTACTTC. It yields the protein CSALPPSGTKNIQYF.

This clonotype was observed a handful of times. Compared with germline, one end of the junction differs, possibly owing to a read error. The V call is TRBV11-1, the J call TRBJ2-1, with TRBD2 matching over 7 bases. This CDR3 region has 13 residues. CDR1 is SGHAT and CDR2 is FQDESV in the germline V gene (reference sequence). The CDR3 sequence is CASTPTVGGEGIF. Written as DNA, the CDR3 is TGTGCCAGCACCCCGACCGTAGGCGGGGAGGGAATCTTC.

This clonotype was seen a handful of times. The genes are TRBV7-3 and TRBJ2-4; 10 nucleotides agree with TRBD1. This CDR3 contains 14 residues. Germline CDR1 is SGHTA and CDR2 is FQGTGA. J was trimmed by 8 bases and V by 5 bases; bases with no gene match: 6. The CDR3 spells CASSLRTGGDIQYF. CDR3 DNA: TGTGCCAGCAGCCTCCGGACAGGGGGGGACATTCAGTACTTC.

This clonotype was counted only a few times. This chain uses TRBV7-8 with TRBJ2-5; D gene ambiguous. Germline V CDR1 and CDR2: SGHVS, FQNEAQ. The CDR3 is made up of 16 amino acids. With 3 bases removed from V and 5 bases from J, the gap between germline ends came to 19 bases. In DNA form, the CDR3 reads TGTGCCAGCAGCTTCATTCTTGGCGTCCCCCGCGAGACCCAGTACTTC. Protein: CASSFILGVPRETQYF.

This chain connects TRBV10-3 to TRBJ2-2, with TRBD2 matching over 11 bases. Trimming cost V 8 bases and J 4 bases; bases outside gene matches: 27. This CDR3 has 22 amino acids. Germline-derived CDR1 and CDR2 are ENHRY and SYGVKD. This chain's CDR3 is CAILLTVYRTSGSPRSTGELFF. CDR3 nucleotide sequence: TGTGCCATCCTCCTTACCGTATACCGGACTAGCGGGTCCCCTAGGAGCACCGGGGAGCTGTTTTTT.

This clonotype was found many times. The chain links TRBV28 to TRBJ1-2; maybe TRBD1 (5 bases). CDR3 length: 12 amino acids. The germline gives CDR1 MDHEN, CDR2 SYDVKM. Trimming removed 6 bases from V and 5 bases from J, with 10 bases in between. The CDR3 region has the DNA TGTGCCAGCAGCCCGGGGGATTATGGCTACACCTTC. This gives the protein CASSPGDYGYTF.

This clonotype was observed a few times. The chain links TRBV5-1 to TRBJ2-7; D might be TRBD2 (6 bases). V lost 0 bases, J lost 5 bases, and 15 bases lay in between. CDR1 is SGHRS, CDR2 YFSETQ, per germline. The CDR3 length is 15 residues. Here the CDR3 reads CASSLGPLGGNEQYF. CDR3 sequence (DNA): TGCGCCAGCAGCTTGGGCCCGCTGGGCGGGAACGAGCAGTACTTC. Full variable domain (remainder filled in from reference TRBV5-1 and TRBJ2-7): KAGVTQTPRYLIKTRGQQVTLSCSPISGHRSVSWYQQTPGQGLQFLFEYFSETQRNKGNFPGRFSGRQFSNSRSEMNVSTLELGDSALYLCASSLGPLGGNEQYFGPGTRLTVT.

This clonotype showed up just a few times. This chain uses TRBV6-6 with TRBJ1-1; D is ambiguous. The CDR3 has 14 residues. The ends were cut back, 8 bases at V and 0 bases at J, with 13 bases in the middle. Germline CDR1 reads MNHNY; CDR2 reads SVGAGI (reference sequence). The chain's CDR3 is CASRPGLLNTEAFF. The CDR3 DNA reads TGTGCCAGCCGCCCAGGACTTTTGAACACTGAAGCTTTCTTT.

A few counts support this clonotype. The rearrangement joins TRBV28 to TRBJ2-1; D remains ambiguous. The CDR3 consists of 12 residues. Germline lookup yields CDR1 MDHEN and CDR2 SYDVKM. Trimming took off 7 bases at V and 8 bases at J, with 12 bases between the two ends. The CDR3, as DNA: TGTGCCAGCAACGGGCCGATTGATGAGCAGTTCTTC. Its translation: CASNGPIDEQFF.

This clonotype was picked up a small number of times. The chain uses TRBV3-1 and TRBJ2-1; 8 bases are shared with TRBD2. The CDR3 has 15 amino acids. Germline V gives CDR1 LGHDT, CDR2 YNNKEL (reference sequence). The V segment lost 3 bases and the J segment 7 bases; nucleotides outside the gene matches: 8. The CDR3 region has the DNA TGTGCCAGCAGCCAGGGGGGACTAGTCCGAAATGAGCAGTTCTTC. Translated, it gives CASSQGGLVRNEQFF.

The chain is built from TRBV7-2 and TRBJ2-3; 13 nucleotides align to TRBD2. With V trimmed by 5 bases and J by 6 bases, 5 bases remained unmatched. This CDR3 has 15 amino acids. The germline V gene has CDR1 SGHTA and CDR2 FQGNSA. The CDR3 sequence: CASSPKTSGRDTQYF. Here the CDR3 DNA reads TGTGCCAGCAGCCCCAAGACTAGCGGGAGGGATACGCAGTATTTT.

This rearrangement joins TRBV12-3 or TRBV12-4 to TRBJ2-1, with 7 bases fitting TRBD1. This CDR3 is 11 amino acids long. V was pared by 6 bases and J by 11 bases, with 4 bases of the junction left unmatched. The CDR3 nucleotides are TGTGCCAGCAGCCTAAGGGGGCAGCAGTTCTTC. Translating gives CASSLRGQQFF.

As DNA, the CDR3 is TGTGCCAGCAGGATTGAGGGGGCCGGGGAGCTGTTTTTT. This translates into CASRIEGAGELFF. This rearrangement joins TRBV13 to TRBJ2-2, with D possibly being TRBD1 (6 bases). The germline V gene has CDR1 PRHDT and CDR2 FYEKMQ (reference sequence). V dropped 6 bases and J dropped 6 bases, with 11 bases sitting between them. The CDR3 is 13 amino acids.

A few counts support this clonotype. The chain has TRBV7-9 and TRBJ2-1; D is unclear. The CDR3 has 12 amino acids. Germline V gene data show CDR1 as SEHNR and CDR2 as FQNEAQ (reference sequence). Trimming took 0 bases from V and 10 from J, leaving 7 bases between them. CDR3 in amino acids: CASSLAQPEQFF. The CDR3 DNA reads TGTGCCAGCAGCTTAGCCCAACCCGAGCAGTTCTTC.

Only a few counts were recorded for this clonotype. The junction shows a germline mismatch at one end, possibly a read error. The chain couples TRBV7-3 to TRBJ2-2, with a tentative D call TRBD2 (6 bases). CDR3 length equals 14 residues. Germline CDR1 reads SGHTA; CDR2 reads FQGTGA. The CDR3: CANSLTSGSGELFF. The CDR3 DNA reads TGTGCCAACAGCTTAACCAGCGGGTCCGGGGAGCTGTTTTTT.

The chain joins TRBV6-5 to TRBJ1-2; D not resolved. This CDR3 has 12 residues. Trimming shortened V by 6 bases and J by 3 bases, and 8 bases separated the two germline ends. Germline V lookup: CDR1 MNHEY, CDR2 SVGAGI. The CDR3 loop reads CASSRFDYGYTF. DNA of the CDR3: TGTGCCAGCAGCAGGTTTGACTATGGCTACACCTTC.

The chain combines TRBV20-1 with TRBJ2-3, with 8 nucleotides matching TRBD2. Germline V gene data show CDR1 as DFQATT and CDR2 as SNEGSKA (reference sequence). This CDR3 has 15 residues. After removal of 3 bases from V and 3 bases from J, the junction contained 8 bases not matched to a gene. CDR3 DNA sequence: TGCAGTGCTAGCTCCCAGCGGGAGTTTACAGATACGCAGTATTTT. Translating it yields CSASSQREFTDTQYF.

This clonotype was counted between two and nine times. The chain joins TRBV6-6 to TRBJ2-2; D is perhaps TRBD1 (5 bases). V lost 11 bases, J lost 3 bases, and 16 bases lay in between. This CDR3 has 14 amino acids. Germline V gene sequence: CDR1 MNHNY, CDR2 SVGAGI (reference sequence). CDR3 coding DNA: TGTGCCCATGGAAGGGGCGCGGACACCGGGGAGCTGTTTTTT. As protein: CAHGRGADTGELFF.

This chain uses TRBV20-1 with TRBJ2-5, with no clear D. Trimming stripped 3 bases from V and 4 bases from J, with 15 bases between. The CDR3 totals 14 residues. From germline, CDR1 is DFQATT and CDR2 SNEGSKA (reference sequence). CDR3 in amino acids: CSASLFMKLETQYF. In DNA form, the CDR3 reads TGCAGTGCTAGCCTCTTTATGAAGCTAGAGACCCAGTACTTC.

J is TRBJ1-4 and V is TRBV7-8; 9 bases match TRBD1. Per germline, CDR1 SGHVS and CDR2 FQNEAQ. CDR3 length: 18 residues. V shed 5 bases, J shed 7 bases, and the junction held 17 bases outside the gene matches. Here the CDR3 DNA reads TGTGCCAGCAGCCTCAAGGACAGGGGTTTGGTTTGGGGTGAAAAACTGTTTTTT. Residues: CASSLKDRGLVWGEKLFF.

This clonotype was picked up a small number of times. The rearrangement links TRBV29-1 to TRBJ2-5; a possible D gene is TRBD2 (6 bases). CDR1 and CDR2 (germline): SQVTM, ANQGSEA. Trimming left V 0 bases short and J 5 bases short, with 13 bases between. CDR3 length equals 14 residues. The CDR3 DNA sequence: TGCAGCGTTGAAGATCCTAGCGCCGGGGAGACCCAGTACTTC. This codes for CSVEDPSAGETQYF.

This sequence joins TRBV27 and TRBJ1-2, with D possibly matching TRBD1 (6 bases). The CDR3 contains 17 residues. CDR1 is MNHEY, CDR2 SMNVEV, per germline (reference sequence). The germline V and J ends were trimmed by 6 bases and 2 bases, with 22 bases remaining between them. CDR3 amino acids: CASRRTPVGGQNYGYTF. Here the CDR3 DNA reads TGTGCCAGCAGGAGAACCCCCGTTGGGGGGCAGAACTATGGCTACACCTTC.

This clonotype has a handful of counts. The chain joins TRBV5-6 to TRBJ2-7; D gene ambiguous. Trimming pared 3 bases from V and 2 bases from J, leaving 12 bases between. The germline V gene encodes CDR1 SGHDT and CDR2 YYEEEE. The CDR3 runs 14 residues. This CDR3 is CASSSWVGTYEQYF. The DNA of the CDR3 is TGTGCCAGCAGCTCTTGGGTGGGGACCTACGAGCAGTACTTC.

This clonotype has only a few counts. This chain links TRBV24-1 with TRBJ1-1; D ambiguous. Germline values: CDR1 KGHDR, CDR2 SFDVKD. Trimming removed 0 bases from V and 9 bases from J, with 7 bases in between. This CDR3 is built from 12 residues. The CDR3 DNA reads as TGTGCCACCAGTGATTTGCAAGCCCAAGCTTTCTTT. It encodes CATSDLQAQAFF.

The V gene is TRBV7-2, the J gene TRBJ2-6, with 8 bases aligning to TRBD2. The CDR3 is 17 amino acids. The germline V gene has CDR1 SGHTA and CDR2 FQGNSA. V was clipped by 0 bases and J by 0 bases; unmatched bases: 1. The CDR3 DNA sequence: TGTGCCAGCAGCTTAGCGAGCGGGAGCTCTGGGGCCAACGTCCTGACTTTC. It yields the protein CASSLASGSSGANVLTF.

A remark on this clonotype: One end of the junction is discordant with germline, which a read error may explain. This sequence joins TRBV7-9 and TRBJ1-2; maybe TRBD1 (5 bases). This CDR3 has 13 residues. CDR1 and CDR2 (germline): SEHNR, FQNEAQ (reference sequence). CDR3 DNA sequence: TGTGCCAGCAGCTTAAGCACAAAGGGGCCACCTCACTTC. This translates into CASSLSTKGPPHF.

There are a few counts of this clonotype. V usage is TRBV29-1 and J usage is TRBJ1-3, with D unclear. The CDR3 spans 13 residues. Germline V gene lookup returns CDR1 SQVTM and CDR2 ANQGSEA. Trimming stripped 5 bases from V and 2 bases from J, with 10 bases between. CDR3 coding DNA: TGCAGCGTTCTGCCCAGAACTGGAAACACCATATATTTT. Protein: CSVLPRTGNTIYF.

This chain connects TRBV28 to TRBJ2-5; D may be TRBD1 (6 bases). CDR1 MDHEN and CDR2 SYDVKM come from the germline V gene. The CDR3 length is 17 residues. V shed 2 bases and J shed 0 bases, with 16 bases lying between them. The CDR3 here is CASSLGQTATYQETQYF. The CDR3 region has the DNA TGTGCCAGCAGTTTAGGACAGACCGCTACTTACCAAGAGACCCAGTACTTC. Using reference TRBV28 and TRBJ2-5 for the parts outside the CDR3, the full variable domain is DVKVTQSSRYLVKRTGEKVFLECVQDMDHENMFWYRQDPGLGLRLIYFSYDVKMKEKGDIPEGYSVSREKKERFSLILESASTNQTSMYLCASSLGQTATYQETQYFGPGTRLLVL.

The V and J genes are TRBV3-1 and TRBJ2-1; D is uncertain. V was trimmed by 1 base and J by 7 bases, leaving 11 bases between them. This CDR3 region has 14 residues. CDR1 is LGHDT, CDR2 YNNKEL, per germline (reference sequence). The CDR3 DNA reads TGTGCCAGCAGCCAAGTTCTAGAACCGAATGAGCAGTTCTTC. This translates into CASSQVLEPNEQFF.

This clonotype was seen only a few times. The chain links TRBV10-3 to TRBJ1-5; TRBD1 aligns across 7 bases. CDR1 and CDR2 (germline): ENHRY, SYGVKD. CDR3 length: 16 amino acids. V shed 2 bases and J 4 bases; nucleotides not matched to a gene: 8. CDR3 nucleotides: TGTGCCATCAGTGAGGGACGACAGGGTGGAAATCAGCCCCAGCATTTT. It yields the protein CAISEGRQGGNQPQHF.